This paragraph covers one T cell receptor beta chain sequence. What it recognizes is unknown. CDR3 length: 14 residues. Germline V lookup: CDR1 LNHDA, CDR2 SQIVND (reference sequence). Between the trimmed V and J ends, which lost 9 bases and 6 bases, there was a span of 17 bases. Measured with immunoSEQ multiplex PCR; TCRdb has only the in-frame clones, and not every one. Among under 4,500 clones listed, around two fifths were seen once. This sample is drawn from a study of T cells in localized non-small cell lung cancer. Study-level results: Of the tissues analyzed, uninvolved adjacent lung showed maximal T cell clonality, greater than tumor.

Specimen: lung tumor tissue, collected before any cancer treatment. The chain is built from TRBV19 and TRBJ2-2, with D possibly matching TRBD1 (6 bases). This sequence originates from a woman aged 35 to 69 with stage I lung adenocarcinoma. Here the CDR3 DNA reads TGTGCCAGCCTCCGGGACAAGAGGGCCGGGGAGCTGTTTTTT. Amino acids: CASLRDKRAGELFF.